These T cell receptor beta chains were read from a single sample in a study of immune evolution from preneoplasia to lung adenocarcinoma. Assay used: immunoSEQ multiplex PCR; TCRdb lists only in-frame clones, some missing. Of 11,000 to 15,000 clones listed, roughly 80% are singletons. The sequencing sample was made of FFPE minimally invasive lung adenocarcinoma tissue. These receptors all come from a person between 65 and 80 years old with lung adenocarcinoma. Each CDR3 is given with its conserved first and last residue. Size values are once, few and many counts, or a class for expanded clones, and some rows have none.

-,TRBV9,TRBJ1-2,CASSGTYGYTF
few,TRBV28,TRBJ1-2,CASSSLDRTGPYGYTF
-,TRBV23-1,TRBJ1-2,CASSQSYGRPGYGYTF
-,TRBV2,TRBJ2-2,CASLSGDYRTGELFF
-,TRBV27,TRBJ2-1,CASGLGQGESDEQFF
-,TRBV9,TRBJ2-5,CASSVAEETQYF
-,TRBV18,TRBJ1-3,CASSAGQTILNTIYF
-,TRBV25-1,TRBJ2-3,CASSEIAGGTDTQYF
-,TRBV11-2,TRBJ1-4,CASSTGPPEKLFF
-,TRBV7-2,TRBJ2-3,CASSLWDRGTTDTQYF
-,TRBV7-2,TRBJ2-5,CASSERGFQETQYF
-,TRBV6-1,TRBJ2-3,CASSESLGADTQYF
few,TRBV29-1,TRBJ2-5,CSVKTGGETQYF
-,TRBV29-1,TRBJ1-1,CSVTQGTTEAFF
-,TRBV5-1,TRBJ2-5,CASSLGAGEWETQYF
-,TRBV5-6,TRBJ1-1,CASSQGRSRTEAFF
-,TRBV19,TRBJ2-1,CASSPDVNLRGGYNEQFF
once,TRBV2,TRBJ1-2,CASSEAGIGGDGYTF
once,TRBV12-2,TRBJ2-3,CASRRYPGRASTDTQYF
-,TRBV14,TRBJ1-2,CASSQPGSYGYTF
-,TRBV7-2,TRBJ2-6,CASSFVAGIGSGANVLTF
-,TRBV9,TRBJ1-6,CASSGTVLYNSPLHF
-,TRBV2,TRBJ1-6,CASSELNSPLHF
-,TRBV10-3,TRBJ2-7,CAISEVAGASYEQYF
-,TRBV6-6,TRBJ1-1,CASSSTPNTEAFF
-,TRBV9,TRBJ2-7,CASSVGTATYEQYF
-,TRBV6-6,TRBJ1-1,CASSLTQGNTEAFF
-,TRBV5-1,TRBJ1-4,CASSLGAGDRITNEKLFF
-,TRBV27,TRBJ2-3,CASSSGGVSTDTQYF